Listed below are T cell receptor beta chains from one sample, sequenced in a study of T cells in Graves' hyperthyroidism and ophthalmopathy. TCRdb reprocessed the multiplex PCR reads with MiXCR, giving one entry per CDR3 protein. The sample contains roughly 580,000 distinct CDR3 sequences, approximately 15% of which appear only once. The sequencing sample was made of blood. Source of these receptors: a woman in her twenties or thirties with Graves' hyperthyroidism that later progressed to Graves' ophthalmopathy. CDR3s include the opening cysteine and the closing phenylalanine or tryptophan. A D gene is named only where the DNA matches it firmly. The size of a clone is reported for some rows only, either as once, few or many, or as a class for expanded clones.

J gene,clone size,V gene,CDR3 length,D gene,CDR3 protein,CDR3 DNA
TRBJ1-6,many,TRBV28,16,TRBD1,CASKEGAGQLNSPLHF,TGTGCCAGCAAGGAGGGGGCTGGACAGCTTAATTCACCCCTCCACTTT
TRBJ2-5,.,TRBV3-1,13,TRBD1,CASSRRQGSTQYF,TGTGCCAGCAGCCGACGACAGGGATCGACCCAGTACTTC
TRBJ2-2,few,TRBV5-1,17,TRBD2,CASFPQAGVLSVGELFF,TGCGCCAGCTTTCCCCAAGCGGGAGTACTATCAGTCGGGGAGCTGTTTTTT
TRBJ2-3,few,TRBV6-5,15,.,CASSYSRVSTDTQYF,TGTGCCAGCAGTTACTCGAGGGTTTCCACAGATACGCAGTATTTT
TRBJ2-1,few,TRBV14,15,TRBD2,CASSHWLAGYNEQFF,TGTGCCAGCAGCCATTGGCTAGCGGGCTACAATGAGCAGTTCTTC
TRBJ2-1,many,TRBV7-8,16,TRBD2,CASSLAQTSGKVEQFF,TGTGCCAGCAGCTTAGCCCAGACTAGCGGGAAGGTTGAGCAGTTCTTC
TRBJ2-1,few,TRBV4-1,13,.,CASSQEGGYEQFF,TGCGCCAGCAGCCAAGAGGGGGGATATGAGCAGTTCTTC
TRBJ2-1,few,TRBV10-3,13,.,CAISGGSSNEQFF,TGTGCCATCAGTGGGGGGTCGTCCAATGAGCAGTTCTTC
TRBJ2-7,many,TRBV20-1,14,.,CSARDRRKTYEQYF,TGCAGTGCTCGAGACAGGAGGAAGACGTACGAGCAGTACTTC
TRBJ2-2,many,TRBV6-1,16,.,CASSESVISSVGELFF,TGTGCCAGCAGTGAAAGCGTCATTTCCTCGGTTGGGGAGCTGTTTTTT
TRBJ1-3,few,TRBV5-6,16,.,CASSLEPTGGGNTIYF,TGTGCCAGCAGCTTGGAGCCGACAGGCGGAGGAAACACCATATATTTT
TRBJ2-1,many,TRBV14,13,.,CASSQFSYNEQFF,TGTGCCAGCAGCCAGTTTTCCTACAATGAGCAGTTCTTC
TRBJ1-5,few,TRBV12-3/TRBV12-4,17,.,CASSFRGGEVAEQPQHF,TGTGCCAGCAGCTTCCGGGGCGGAGAGGTTGCGGAGCAGCCCCAGCATTTT
TRBJ2-1,.,TRBV9,11,.,CASYGGNEQFF,TGTGCCAGCTACGGGGGCAATGAGCAGTTCTTC
TRBJ2-1,.,TRBV9,13,.,CASSVNSPTEQFF,TGTGCCAGCAGCGTAAACAGTCCGACTGAGCAGTTCTTC
TRBJ2-5,few,TRBV5-6,14,.,CASSLAVLPETQYF,TGTGCCAGCAGCTTGGCGGTCCTCCCAGAGACCCAGTACTTC
TRBJ2-1,many,TRBV5-1,14,.,CASSLALVTNEQFF,TGCGCCAGCAGCTTGGCCCTTGTGACCAATGAGCAGTTCTTC
TRBJ1-1,.,TRBV5-1,16,TRBD1,CASSVRDRGGGTEAFF,TGCGCCAGCAGCGTCCGGGACAGGGGAGGGGGCACTGAAGCTTTCTTT
TRBJ1-4,many,TRBV20-1,13,.,CSAERDGNEKLFF,TGCAGTGCTGAGAGGGACGGTAATGAAAAACTGTTTTTT
TRBJ2-7,many,TRBV28,16,TRBD2,CASRGPSGGPIYEQYF,TGTGCCAGCAGGGGACCGAGCGGGGGGCCCATCTACGAGCAGTACTTC
TRBJ1-5,many,TRBV5-1,15,TRBD1,CASSSEGGQGQPQHF,TGCGCCAGCAGCTCCGAGGGGGGACAGGGCCAGCCCCAGCATTTT
TRBJ1-5,.,TRBV4-1,14,.,CASSRDSVDQAQHF,TGCGCCAGCAGCCGCGACAGTGTCGATCAGGCCCAGCATTTT
TRBJ2-7,many,TRBV19,13,TRBD2,CASSGGGVYEQYF,TGTGCCAGTAGCGGCGGGGGAGTCTACGAGCAGTACTTC
TRBJ1-1,many,TRBV6-1,11,.,CATRTVGEAFF,TGTGCCACCCGGACGGTCGGAGAAGCTTTCTTT